A selection of T cell receptor beta chains follows, all from one sample in a study of T cells expressing NK-cell markers. TCRdb re-called the 5' RACE reads; one entry per CDR3 protein, DNA not given. Its listing shows about 190,000 distinct CDR3 sequences. The source material was blood T cells: a sorted CD56 or NKG2C T cell subset, CD4+ or CD8+ T cells, or bulk PBMC T cells (not recorded which). These TCRs come from a man aged 18 to 69 in good health. Both conserved end residues are part of each CDR3. Fields, in order: J gene, CDR3 length, V gene, CDR3 protein.

TRBJ2-1	16	TRBV27	CASSLTGLAGGRERFF
TRBJ2-7	15	TRBV3-1	CASSPPGQGSYEQYF
TRBJ2-7	16	TRBV7-9	CASRVIPGQGPYEQYF
TRBJ2-3	14	TRBV7-9	CASSLFVGGDTQYF
TRBJ2-1	15	TRBV27	CASSDRDRVYNEQFF
TRBJ1-2	14	TRBV27	CASRYSDGVGGYTF
TRBJ2-7	14	TRBV20-1	CSAAGQGYSYEQYF
TRBJ2-7	16	TRBV13	CASSLGAGGFSYEQYF
TRBJ2-7	13	TRBV2	CASSEAEEQEQYF
TRBJ2-7	11	TRBV12-3/TRBV12-4	CASSSEVRQYF
TRBJ2-5	16	TRBV12-3/TRBV12-4	CASSSSDGGAWETQYF
TRBJ2-1	13	TRBV27	CASSYAAYNEQFF
TRBJ2-1	15	TRBV7-9	CASILGVESYNEQFF
TRBJ1-6	14	TRBV13	CASSLSRTNSPLHF
TRBJ2-5	12	TRBV7-2	CASSYVQKTQYF
TRBJ2-5	15	TRBV20-1	CSARAGWTGQETQYF
TRBJ2-3	13	TRBV19	CASRDRGTDTQYF
TRBJ2-2	14	TRBV29-1	CSAQGGASTGELFF
TRBJ2-1	15	TRBV6-5	CASSYGSGGPHEQFF